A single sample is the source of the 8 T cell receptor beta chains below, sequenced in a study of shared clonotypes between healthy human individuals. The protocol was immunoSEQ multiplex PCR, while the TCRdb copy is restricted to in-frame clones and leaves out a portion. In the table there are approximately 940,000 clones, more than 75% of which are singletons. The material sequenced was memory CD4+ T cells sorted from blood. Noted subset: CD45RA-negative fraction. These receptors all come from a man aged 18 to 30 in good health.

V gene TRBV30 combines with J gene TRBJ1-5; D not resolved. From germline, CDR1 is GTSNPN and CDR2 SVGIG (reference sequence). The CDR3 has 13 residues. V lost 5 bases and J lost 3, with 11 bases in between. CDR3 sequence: CAWGPALNQPQHF. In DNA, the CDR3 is TGTGCCTGGGGGCCAGCACTCAATCAGCCCCAGCATTTT.

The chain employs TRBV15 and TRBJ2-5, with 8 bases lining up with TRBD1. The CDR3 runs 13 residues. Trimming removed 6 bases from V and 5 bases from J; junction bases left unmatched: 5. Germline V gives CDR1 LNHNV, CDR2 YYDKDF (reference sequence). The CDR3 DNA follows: TGTGCCACCAGGGACAGGGCGTGGGAGACCCAGTACTTC. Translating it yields CATRDRAWETQYF.

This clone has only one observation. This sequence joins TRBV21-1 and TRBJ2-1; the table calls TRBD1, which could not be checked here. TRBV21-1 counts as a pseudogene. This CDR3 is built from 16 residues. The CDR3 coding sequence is TGTGCCAGCAGCAAAGCACTAGGGGGTAGATGGAATGAGCAGTTCTTC. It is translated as CASSKALGGRWNEQFF.

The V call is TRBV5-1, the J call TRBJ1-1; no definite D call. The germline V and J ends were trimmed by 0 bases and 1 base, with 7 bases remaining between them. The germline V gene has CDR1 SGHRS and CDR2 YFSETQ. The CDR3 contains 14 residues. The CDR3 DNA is TGCGCCAGCAGCTTGGGCGATAGGAACACTGAAGCTTTCTTT. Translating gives CASSLGDRNTEAFF. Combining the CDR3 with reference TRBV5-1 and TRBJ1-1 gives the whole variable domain KAGVTQTPRYLIKTRGQQVTLSCSPISGHRSVSWYQQTPGQGLQFLFEYFSETQRNKGNFPGRFSGRQFSNSRSEMNVSTLELGDSALYLCASSLGDRNTEAFFGQGTRLTVV.

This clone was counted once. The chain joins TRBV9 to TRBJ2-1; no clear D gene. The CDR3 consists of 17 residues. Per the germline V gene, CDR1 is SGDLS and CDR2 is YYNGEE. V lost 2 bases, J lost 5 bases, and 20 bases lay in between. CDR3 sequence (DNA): TGTGCCAGCAGCGTCGAGATAACGGGTACAATCCACAATGAGCAGTTCTTC. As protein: CASSVEITGTIHNEQFF.

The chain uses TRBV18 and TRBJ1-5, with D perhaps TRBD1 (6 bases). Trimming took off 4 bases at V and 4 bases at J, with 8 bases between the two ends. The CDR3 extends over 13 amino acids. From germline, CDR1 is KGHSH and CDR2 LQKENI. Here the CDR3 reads CASSLGTNQPQHF. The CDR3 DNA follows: TGTGCCAGCTCACTCGGGACAAATCAGCCCCAGCATTTT.

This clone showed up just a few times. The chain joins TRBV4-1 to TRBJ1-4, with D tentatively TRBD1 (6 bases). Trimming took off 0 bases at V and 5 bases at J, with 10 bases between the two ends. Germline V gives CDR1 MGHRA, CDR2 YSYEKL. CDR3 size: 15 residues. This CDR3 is CASSQEGGRNEKLFF. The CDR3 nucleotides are TGCGCCAGCAGCCAAGAAGGGGGGAGGAATGAAAAACTGTTTTTT.

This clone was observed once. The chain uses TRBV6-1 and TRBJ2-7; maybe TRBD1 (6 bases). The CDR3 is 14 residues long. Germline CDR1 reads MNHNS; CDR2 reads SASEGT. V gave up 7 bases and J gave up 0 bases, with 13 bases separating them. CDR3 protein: CASTPGQGSYEQYF. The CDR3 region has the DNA TGTGCCAGCACCCCGGGACAAGGCTCCTACGAGCAGTACTTC.